The 16 T cell receptor beta chains below were found in one sample sequenced in a study of cytomegalovirus exposure and HLA in healthy donors. The primer mix had 60 Vbeta and 13 Jbeta primers. Method: immunoSEQ multiplex PCR; TCRdb's copy keeps in-frame clones and lacks some. This table holds about 120,000 clones, less than 10% found once. The sequenced sample was PBMCs. The source is a woman aged 40 to 50 in good health and CMV-seropositive.

This clone was seen more than once but under ten times. The chain joins TRBV9 to TRBJ1-6; TRBD1 agrees at 7 bases. V gave up 3 bases and J gave up 4 bases; unmatched junction bases: 7. This CDR3 spans 16 amino acids. Germline CDR1 and CDR2: SGDLS and YYNGEE. CDR3 sequence reads: CASSALQGSYNSPLHF. CDR3 bases: TGTGCCAGCAGCGCCCTACAGGGGAGTTATAATTCACCCCTCCACTTT. Combining the CDR3 with reference TRBV9 and TRBJ1-6 gives the whole variable domain DSGVTQTPKHLITATGQRVTLRCSPRSGDLSVYWYQQSLDQGLQFLIQYYNGEERAKGNILERFSAQQFPDLHSELNLSSLELGDSALYFCASSALQGSYNSPLHFGNGTRLTVT.

J is TRBJ1-2 and V is TRBV28; D perhaps matches TRBD1 (6 bases). This CDR3 is 14 amino acids long. The V end lost 3 bases, the J end lost 5 bases, and 13 bases lay between the germline ends. Germline-derived CDR1 and CDR2 are MDHEN and SYDVKM. CDR3 in DNA: TGTGCCAGCAGTTTCGGCACCGGACAGTATGGCTACACCTTC. The encoded protein is CASSFGTGQYGYTF.

This chain joins TRBV11-2 and TRBJ1-1, with a possible D match to TRBD1 (5 bases). In germline, CDR1 is SGHAT, CDR2 FQNNGV. CDR3 length: 15 residues. Between the trimmed V and J ends, which lost 1 base and 2 bases, there was a span of 11 bases. The CDR3 is CASSLALGVNTEAFF. CDR3 in DNA: TGTGCCAGCAGCTTAGCCTTAGGGGTAAACACTGAAGCTTTCTTT.

The gene calls are TRBV29-1 and TRBJ1-2, with 8 bases fitting TRBD1. Germline CDR1 is SQVTM and CDR2 is ANQGSEA. This CDR3 is built from 15 residues. V lost 3 bases, J lost 5 bases, and 11 bases stayed unmatched. CDR3: CSVETGTGTPYGYTF. The CDR3 nucleotides are TGCAGCGTTGAGACCGGGACAGGCACCCCTTATGGCTACACCTTC.

The chain joins TRBV10-2 to TRBJ2-3; D is unclear. The germline CDR1 and CDR2 sequences are WSHSY and SAAADI. V was trimmed by 6 bases and J by 0 bases, leaving 7 bases between them. CDR3 length equals 13 residues. CDR3: CASRRESTDTQYF. DNA of the CDR3: TGCGCCAGCAGAAGAGAGAGCACAGATACGCAGTATTTT.

V gene TRBV28 combines with J gene TRBJ2-7; 15 bases match TRBD2. Germline CDR1 is MDHEN and CDR2 is SYDVKM. The CDR3 runs to 16 residues. The trim removed 2 bases at V and 5 bases at J, leaving 4 bases unmatched. The CDR3 DNA sequence: TGTGCCAGCAGTTTAGGGGGACTAGCGGGGGGCGACGAGCAGTACTTC. Amino acids: CASSLGGLAGGDEQYF.

This rearrangement joins TRBV9 to TRBJ2-7, with D possibly matching TRBD1 (6 bases). Per the germline V gene, CDR1 is SGDLS and CDR2 is YYNGEE. Trimming stripped 2 bases from V and 7 bases from J, with 22 bases between. CDR3 size: 16 residues. CDR3 sequence reads: CASSVSGQGPSGEQYF. The CDR3 nucleotides read TGTGCCAGCAGCGTGTCAGGTCAGGGGCCTTCGGGGGAGCAGTACTTC.

The V and J genes are TRBV7-6 and TRBJ2-5, with 7 bases lining up with TRBD2. CDR3 length: 14 residues. V was pared by 5 bases and J by 7 bases, with 10 bases of the junction left unmatched. Germline loops: CDR1 SGHVS, CDR2 FNYEAQ. The chain's CDR3 is CASSPSSGGGTQYF. Here the CDR3 DNA reads TGTGCCAGCAGCCCTTCTAGCGGTGGGGGGACCCAGTACTTC.

The chain uses TRBV5-1 and TRBJ1-1; 10 bases line up with TRBD1. Germline trimming cut 4 bases from V and 3 bases from J; bases unmatched to any gene: 9. Per the germline V gene, CDR1 is SGHRS and CDR2 is YFSETQ. The CDR3 sequence is 16 residues long. The CDR3 reads CASSIGQGVGDTEAFF. The CDR3 DNA reads TGCGCCAGCAGCATAGGACAGGGGGTCGGGGACACTGAAGCTTTCTTT.

The rearrangement joins TRBV10-3 to TRBJ2-7; tentatively, D is TRBD1 (7 bases). V was trimmed by 5 bases and J by 4 bases, leaving 12 bases between them. Germline-derived CDR1 and CDR2 are ENHRY and SYGVKD. CDR3 length equals 13 residues. CDR3 sequence (DNA): TGTGCCATCAGTTCCAGGGGGAGGTACGAGCAGTACTTC. This translates into CAISSRGRYEQYF.

The chain uses TRBV2 and TRBJ1-6; 7 bases fit TRBD1. Looked up from germline, CDR1 is SNHLY and CDR2 is FYNNEI. This CDR3 comprises 17 residues. J was trimmed by 7 bases and V by 0 bases; bases with no gene match: 9. The CDR3 DNA reads as TGTGCCAGCAGTGAAGCGCTGACAGGGTTTAACAATTCACCCCTCCACTTT. It yields the protein CASSEALTGFNNSPLHF. Full variable domain (rest looked up from reference TRBV2 and TRBJ1-6): EPEVTQTPSHQVTQMGQEVILRCVPISNHLYFYWYRQILGQKVEFLVSFYNNEISEKSEIFDDQFSVERPDGSNFTLKIRSTKLEDSAMYFCASSEALTGFNNSPLHFGNGTRLTVT.

The V gene is TRBV28, the J gene TRBJ1-2; D gene unclear. This CDR3 is 17 amino acids long. Germline loops: CDR1 MDHEN, CDR2 SYDVKM. V was cut by 0 bases and J by 5 bases, with 19 bases left in between. CDR3 residues: CASSLWAEGDAEYGYTF. The CDR3 DNA reads as TGTGCCAGCAGTTTATGGGCAGAAGGAGACGCCGAGTATGGCTACACCTTC.

The V and J genes are TRBV7-9 and TRBJ2-7; 7 bases fit TRBD2. Unmatched junction bases numbered 8, after V lost 5 bases and J lost 4 bases. Per germline, CDR1 SEHNR and CDR2 FQNEAQ (reference sequence). This CDR3 comprises 14 residues. CDR3 sequence (DNA): TGTGCCAGCAGCCCGATAGCGGGCCCTTACGAGCAGTACTTC. This sequence encodes CASSPIAGPYEQYF.

The chain recombines TRBV5-1 with TRBJ2-7; D might be TRBD1 (5 bases). The V gene lost 0 bases and the J gene lost 1 base, with 8 bases spanning the gap. This CDR3 has 14 residues. Germline V gene sequence: CDR1 SGHRS, CDR2 YFSETQ. The CDR3 nucleotides read TGCGCCAGCAGCTTGGTGCAGGGATCCTACGAGCAGTACTTC. Protein: CASSLVQGSYEQYF.

Only a few counts were recorded for this clone. A read error may produce the germline difference seen at one junction end. V and J are TRBV29-1 and TRBJ1-2; 8 bases fit TRBD1. This CDR3 has 14 amino acids. Germline V CDR1 and CDR2: SQVTM, ANQGSEA. CDR3: CSVGPRDRHRGYSF. CDR3 sequence (DNA): TGCAGCGTTGGCCCGAGGGACAGGCATCGGGGCTACTCCTTC.

The gene calls are TRBV5-1 and TRBJ2-7, with 9 positions matching TRBD1. Germline trimming cut 3 bases from V and 3 bases from J; bases unmatched to any gene: 4. The CDR3 totals 14 residues. Germline loops: CDR1 SGHRS, CDR2 YFSETQ. The CDR3 spells CASSSPGQGYEQYF. The CDR3 coding sequence is TGCGCCAGCAGCTCTCCGGGACAGGGCTACGAGCAGTACTTC. The whole variable domain, remainder taken from reference TRBV5-1 and TRBJ2-7, is KAGVTQTPRYLIKTRGQQVTLSCSPISGHRSVSWYQQTPGQGLQFLFEYFSETQRNKGNFPGRFSGRQFSNSRSEMNVSTLELGDSALYLCASSSPGQGYEQYFGPGTRLTVT.